Given below is one TCR beta chain in context. In the original processing: Amplification with reference gene primers provided the estimates of nucleated cell counts. Data came from immunoSEQ multiplex PCR; TCRdb stores just in-frame clones and leaves some out. D and trimming were read from the DNA, whereas the V and J calls and clone size are those reported in that table. The sample has 25,000 to 35,000 clones; approximately 93% are singletons. The data are from a study of blood T cell repertoires in COVID-19. CDR3 size: 12 residues. Germline values: CDR1 SQVTM, CDR2 ANQGSEA. V lost 6 bases to trimming and J lost 5 bases, with 13 bases between them.

What was sequenced was peripheral blood. The chain joins TRBV29-1 to TRBJ1-2, with D possibly TRBD1 on 5 matching bases. The source is a woman aged 70-85 years with COVID-19, enrolled during active disease. This CDR3 reads CSVATVGYGYTF. The CDR3 DNA sequence: TGCAGCGTCGCGACAGTTGGGTATGGCTACACCTTC. The full variable domain, with the rest looked up from reference TRBV29-1 and TRBJ1-2, is SAVISQKPSRDICQRGTSLTIQCQVDSQVTMMFWYRQQPGQSLTLIATANQGSEATYESGFVIDKFPISRPNLTFSTLTVSNMSPEDSSIYLCSVATVGYGYTFGSGTRLTVV.